This TCR beta chain originates from a study of T-cell reconstitution after alpha-beta-depleted transplantation in children. CDR1 is SQVTM, CDR2 ANQGSEA, per germline. V lost 4 bases, J lost 15 bases, and 19 bases lay in between. The CDR3 length is 12 residues. General study points: From surviving recipient T cells and thymic progenitors came the high day-60 TCRbeta diversity observed in some patients. Several hundred rapidly expanded clones from non-depleted graft cells reportedly supplied alpha-beta T cells about two months post-transplant. Once a year had passed after transplant, T-cell counts and diversity came mostly from newly produced T cells.

Worth noting for this clonotype: Its antigen is not identified.

Construction of the TCRbeta library involved unique molecular identifiers. TCRdb reprocessed the PCR reads with MiXCR, giving one entry per CDR3 protein. The table lists around 580,000 distinct CDR3 sequences, 27% of them singletons. This sequence originates from a boy under two years old with Wiskott-Aldrich syndrome, due to receive a stem cell transplant. This specimen consisted of PBMCs, obtained before TCRalphabeta/CD19-depleted stem cell transplant. The V gene is TRBV29-1, the J gene TRBJ2-1, with a weak D call TRBD1 (6 bases). CDR3 amino acids: CSVGGGLSTRFF. DNA for the CDR3: TGCAGCGTTGGAGGGGGTCTGTCGACTCGGTTCTTC.